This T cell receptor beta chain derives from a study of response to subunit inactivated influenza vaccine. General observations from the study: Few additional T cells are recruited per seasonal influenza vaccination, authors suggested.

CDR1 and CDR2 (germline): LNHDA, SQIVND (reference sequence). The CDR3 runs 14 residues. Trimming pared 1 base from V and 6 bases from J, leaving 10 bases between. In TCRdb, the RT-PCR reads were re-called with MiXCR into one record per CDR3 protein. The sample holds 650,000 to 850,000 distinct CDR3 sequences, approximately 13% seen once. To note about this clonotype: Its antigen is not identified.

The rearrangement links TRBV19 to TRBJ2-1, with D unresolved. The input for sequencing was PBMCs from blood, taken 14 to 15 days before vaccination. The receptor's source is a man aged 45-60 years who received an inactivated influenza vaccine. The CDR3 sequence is CASSIAPNGNEQFF. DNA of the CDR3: TGTGCCAGTAGTATAGCCCCTAACGGCAATGAGCAGTTCTTC. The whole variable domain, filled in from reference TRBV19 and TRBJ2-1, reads DGGITQSPKYLFRKEGQNVTLSCEQNLNHDAMYWYRQDPGQGLRLIYYSQIVNDFQKGDIAEGYSVSREKKESFPLTVTSAQKNPTAFYLCASSIAPNGNEQFFGPGTRLTVL.